This TCR beta chain came from a study of T cell repertoires in cytomegalovirus infection. Study overall: Recently identified HLA-C-restricted CMV epitopes were used, and well-studied HLA-B-restricted CMV epitopes were used as well. Signatures in public TCR beta sequences pointed to both CMV infection and matching HLA type. The study's findings and limits: There were HLA-C-restricted CMV-specific TCR beta clonotypes dominating the ex vivo response. Carriers of CMV and the relevant HLA type were discriminated by public TCR beta frequency.

The V gene lost 6 bases and the J gene lost 1 base, with 16 bases spanning the gap. This CDR3 comprises 15 residues. Per the germline V gene, CDR1 is MNHNS and CDR2 is SASEGT. This clonotype turned up a few times. The antigen remains undetermined. TCRdb ran MiXCR on the reads and lists one entry per CDR3 protein. The table includes fewer than 1,000,000 distinct CDR3 sequences, roughly 30% detected once. The specimen comprised cultured CD8+ T cells from PBMCs, sampled from culture after CMV antigen stimulation. The TCR was taken from a human donor in good health (CMV status not recorded). Some clones in this sample may be carry-over from other donors' samples. The rearrangement joins TRBV6-1 to TRBJ2-7, with D perhaps matching TRBD2 (5 bases). The CDR3 nucleotides read TGTGCCAGCAGCCGAGACACGGGGATATCCTACGAGCAGTACTTC. Its protein product is CASSRDTGISYEQYF.